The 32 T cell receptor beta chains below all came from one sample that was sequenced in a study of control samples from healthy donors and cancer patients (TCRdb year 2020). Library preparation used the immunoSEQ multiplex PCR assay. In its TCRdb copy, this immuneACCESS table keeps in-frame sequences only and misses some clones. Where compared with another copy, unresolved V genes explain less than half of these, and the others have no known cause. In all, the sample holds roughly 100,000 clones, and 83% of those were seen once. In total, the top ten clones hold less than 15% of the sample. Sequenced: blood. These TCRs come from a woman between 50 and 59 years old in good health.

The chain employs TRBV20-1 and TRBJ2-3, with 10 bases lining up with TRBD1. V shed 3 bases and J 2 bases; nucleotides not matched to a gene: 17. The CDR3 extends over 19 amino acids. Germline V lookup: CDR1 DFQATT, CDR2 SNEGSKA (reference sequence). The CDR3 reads CSASLGQGRETYVTDTQYF. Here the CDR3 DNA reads TGCAGTGCTAGTTTGGGACAGGGGAGGGAAACCTATGTCACAGATACGCAGTATTTT.

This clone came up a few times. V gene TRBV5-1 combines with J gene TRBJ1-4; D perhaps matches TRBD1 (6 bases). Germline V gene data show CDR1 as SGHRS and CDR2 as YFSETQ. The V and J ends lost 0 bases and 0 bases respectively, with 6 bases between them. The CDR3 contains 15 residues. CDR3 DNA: TGCGCCAGCAGCTTGGCAGGGGCAACTAATGAAAAACTGTTTTTT. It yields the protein CASSLAGATNEKLFF.

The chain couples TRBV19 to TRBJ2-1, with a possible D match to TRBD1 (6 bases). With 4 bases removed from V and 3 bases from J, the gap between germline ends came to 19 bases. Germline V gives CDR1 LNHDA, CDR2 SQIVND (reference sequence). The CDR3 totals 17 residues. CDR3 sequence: CASSNRASGPIYNEQFF. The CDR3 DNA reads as TGTGCCAGTAGTAACAGGGCTTCTGGGCCCATCTACAATGAGCAGTTCTTC.

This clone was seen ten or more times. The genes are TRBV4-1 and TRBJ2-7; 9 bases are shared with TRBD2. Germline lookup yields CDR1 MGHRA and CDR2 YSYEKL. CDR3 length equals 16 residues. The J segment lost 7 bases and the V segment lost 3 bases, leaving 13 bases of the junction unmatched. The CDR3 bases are TGCGCCAGCAGCCAGGAAGGCGGGAGGGAAACGGGAGAGCAGTACTTC. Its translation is CASSQEGGRETGEQYF.

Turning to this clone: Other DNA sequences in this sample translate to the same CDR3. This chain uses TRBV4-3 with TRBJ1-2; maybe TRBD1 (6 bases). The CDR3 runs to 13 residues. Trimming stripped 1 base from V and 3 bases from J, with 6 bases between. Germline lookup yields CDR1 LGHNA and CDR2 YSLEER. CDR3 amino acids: CASSQAGDYGYTF. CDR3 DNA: TGCGCCAGCAGCCAAGCAGGGGACTATGGCTACACCTTC.

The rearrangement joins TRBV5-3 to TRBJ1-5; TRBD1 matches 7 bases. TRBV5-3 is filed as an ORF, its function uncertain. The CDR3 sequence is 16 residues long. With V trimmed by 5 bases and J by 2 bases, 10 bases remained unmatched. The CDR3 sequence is CARSRARGIGNQPQHF. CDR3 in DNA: TGTGCCAGAAGTAGGGCCAGGGGGATCGGCAATCAGCCCCAGCATTTT.

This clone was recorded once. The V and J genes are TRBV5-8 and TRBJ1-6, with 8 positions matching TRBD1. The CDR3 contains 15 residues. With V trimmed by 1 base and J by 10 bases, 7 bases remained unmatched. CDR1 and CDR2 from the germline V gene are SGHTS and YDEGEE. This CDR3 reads CASSLYGQGKSPLHF. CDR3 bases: TGTGCCAGCAGCTTGTATGGACAGGGAAAATCACCCCTCCACTTT.

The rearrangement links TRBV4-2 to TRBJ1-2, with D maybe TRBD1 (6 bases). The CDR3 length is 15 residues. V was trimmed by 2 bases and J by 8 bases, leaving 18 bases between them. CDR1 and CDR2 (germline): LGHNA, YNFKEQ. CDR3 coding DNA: TGTGCCAGCAGCCAACCGACAGGCCCCTTGGAGGGCTACACCTTC. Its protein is CASSQPTGPLEGYTF.

The DNA of the CDR3 is TGTGCCAGCAGGCCGGGCCAGGACAATGAGCAGTTCTTC. Translated: CASRPGQDNEQFF. The chain couples TRBV2 to TRBJ2-1; D ambiguous. The CDR3 contains 13 residues. The germline gives CDR1 SNHLY, CDR2 FYNNEI. With 6 bases removed from V and 5 bases from J, the gap between germline ends came to 11 bases.

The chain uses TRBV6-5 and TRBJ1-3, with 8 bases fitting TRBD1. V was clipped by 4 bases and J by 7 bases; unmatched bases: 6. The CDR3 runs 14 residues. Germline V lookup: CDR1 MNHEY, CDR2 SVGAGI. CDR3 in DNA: TGTGCCAGCAGTTTGGACAGGGTGGCGAACACCATATATTTT. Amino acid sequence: CASSLDRVANTIYF.

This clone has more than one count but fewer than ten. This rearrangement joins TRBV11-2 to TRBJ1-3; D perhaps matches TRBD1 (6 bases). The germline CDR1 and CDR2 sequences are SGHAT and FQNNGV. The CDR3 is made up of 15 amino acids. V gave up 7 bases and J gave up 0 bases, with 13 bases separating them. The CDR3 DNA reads TGTGCCAGCAACGCGGGGGCTTACTCTGGAAACACCATATATTTT. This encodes CASNAGAYSGNTIYF.

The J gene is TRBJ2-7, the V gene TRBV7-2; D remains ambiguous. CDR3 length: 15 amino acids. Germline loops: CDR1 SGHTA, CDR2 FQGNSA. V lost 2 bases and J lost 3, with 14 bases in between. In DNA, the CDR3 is TGTGCCAGCAGCTTAAGTCAGGTTACTAACTACGAGCAGTACTTC. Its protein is CASSLSQVTNYEQYF.

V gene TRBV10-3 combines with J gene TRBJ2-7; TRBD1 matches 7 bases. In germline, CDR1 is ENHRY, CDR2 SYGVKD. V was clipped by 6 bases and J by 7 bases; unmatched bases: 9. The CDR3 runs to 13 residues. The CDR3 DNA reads TGTGCCATCAGCGGACAGGACTTGGGGGAGCAGTACTTC. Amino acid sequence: CAISGQDLGEQYF.

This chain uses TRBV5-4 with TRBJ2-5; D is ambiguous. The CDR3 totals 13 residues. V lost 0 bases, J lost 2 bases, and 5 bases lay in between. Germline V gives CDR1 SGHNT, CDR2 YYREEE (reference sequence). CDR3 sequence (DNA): TGTGCCAGCAGCTTGGAGTCACAAGAGACCCAGTACTTC. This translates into CASSLESQETQYF.

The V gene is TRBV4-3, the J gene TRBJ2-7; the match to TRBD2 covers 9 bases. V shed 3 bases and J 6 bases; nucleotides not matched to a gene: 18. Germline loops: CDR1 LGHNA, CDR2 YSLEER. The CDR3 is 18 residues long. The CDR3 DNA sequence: TGCGCCAGCAGCCAGAAACCACCCCAGCGGGGGGCCATCGGCGAGCAGTACTTC. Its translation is CASSQKPPQRGAIGEQYF.

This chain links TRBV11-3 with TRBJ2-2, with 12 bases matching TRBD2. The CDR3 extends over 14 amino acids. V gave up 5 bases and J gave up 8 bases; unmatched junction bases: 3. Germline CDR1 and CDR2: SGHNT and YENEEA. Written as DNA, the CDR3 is TGTGCCAGCAGCCCCGGACTAGCGGGGGGGGAGCTGTTTTTT. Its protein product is CASSPGLAGGELFF.

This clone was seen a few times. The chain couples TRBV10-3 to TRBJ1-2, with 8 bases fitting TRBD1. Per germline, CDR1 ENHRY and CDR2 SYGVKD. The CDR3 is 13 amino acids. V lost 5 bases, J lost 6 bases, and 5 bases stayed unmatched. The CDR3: CAISTGGYDGYTF. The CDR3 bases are TGTGCCATCAGTACAGGGGGGTACGATGGCTACACCTTC.

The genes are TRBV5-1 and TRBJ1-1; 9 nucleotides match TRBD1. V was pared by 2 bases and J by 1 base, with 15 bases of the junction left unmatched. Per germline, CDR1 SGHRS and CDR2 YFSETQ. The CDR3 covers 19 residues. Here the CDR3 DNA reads TGCGCCAGCAGCTTTGTTTTCGGACAGGGGCCGAAACAGAACACTGAAGCTTTCTTT. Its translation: CASSFVFGQGPKQNTEAFF.

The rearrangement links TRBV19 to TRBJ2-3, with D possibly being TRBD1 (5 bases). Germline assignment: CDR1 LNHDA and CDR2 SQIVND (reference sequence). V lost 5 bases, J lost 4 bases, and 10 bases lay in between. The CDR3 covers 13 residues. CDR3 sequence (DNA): TGTGCCAGTAGTCACCAGGGATCAGATACGCAGTATTTT. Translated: CASSHQGSDTQYF. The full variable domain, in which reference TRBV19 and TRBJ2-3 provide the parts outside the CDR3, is DGGITQSPKYLFRKEGQNVTLSCEQNLNHDAMYWYRQDPGQGLRLIYYSQIVNDFQKGDIAEGYSVSREKKESFPLTVTSAQKNPTAFYLCASSHQGSDTQYFGPGTRLTVL.

The CDR3 nucleotides are TGTGCCAGCAGCGGAAGAGGGGGGCTAGGCGAAAAACTGTTTTTT. It yields the protein CASSGRGGLGEKLFF. The chain employs TRBV7-2 and TRBJ1-4, with D maybe TRBD1 (6 bases). CDR3 length: 15 residues. Germline V lookup: CDR1 SGHTA, CDR2 FQGNSA. V lost 5 bases and J 8 bases, leaving 18 bases between the germline ends.

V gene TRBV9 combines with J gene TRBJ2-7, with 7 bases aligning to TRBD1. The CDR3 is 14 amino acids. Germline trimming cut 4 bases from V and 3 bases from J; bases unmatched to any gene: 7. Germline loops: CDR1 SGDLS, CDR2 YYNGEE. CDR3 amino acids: CASSFFDRDYEQYF. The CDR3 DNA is TGTGCCAGCAGCTTTTTTGACAGGGACTACGAGCAGTACTTC.

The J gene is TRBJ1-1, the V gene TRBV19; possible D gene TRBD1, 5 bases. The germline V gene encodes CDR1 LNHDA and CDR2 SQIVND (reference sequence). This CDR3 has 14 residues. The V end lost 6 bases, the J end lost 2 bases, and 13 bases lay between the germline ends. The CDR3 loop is CASRKLGGNTEAFF. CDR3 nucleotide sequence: TGTGCCAGTAGGAAACTCGGGGGAAACACTGAAGCTTTCTTT.

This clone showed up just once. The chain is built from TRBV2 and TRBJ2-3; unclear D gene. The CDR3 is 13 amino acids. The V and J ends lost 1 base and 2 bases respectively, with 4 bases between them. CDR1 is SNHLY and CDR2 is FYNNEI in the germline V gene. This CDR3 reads CASSEDYTDTQYF. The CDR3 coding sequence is TGTGCCAGCAGTGAAGATTACACAGATACGCAGTATTTT.

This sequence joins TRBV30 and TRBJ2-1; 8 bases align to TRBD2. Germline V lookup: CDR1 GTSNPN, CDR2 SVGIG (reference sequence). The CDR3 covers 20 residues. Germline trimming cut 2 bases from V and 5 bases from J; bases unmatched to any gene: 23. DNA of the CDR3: TGTGCCTGGAGTCCTTACTACACGACTTCCGGGACTAGGGTCGACAATGAGCAGTTCTTC. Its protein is CAWSPYYTTSGTRVDNEQFF. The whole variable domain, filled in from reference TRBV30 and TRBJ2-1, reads SQTIHQWPATLVQPVGSPLSLECTVEGTSNPNLYWYRQAAGRGLQLLFYSVGIGQISSEVPQNLSASRPQDRQFILSSKKLLLSDSGFYLCAWSPYYTTSGTRVDNEQFFGPGTRLTVL.

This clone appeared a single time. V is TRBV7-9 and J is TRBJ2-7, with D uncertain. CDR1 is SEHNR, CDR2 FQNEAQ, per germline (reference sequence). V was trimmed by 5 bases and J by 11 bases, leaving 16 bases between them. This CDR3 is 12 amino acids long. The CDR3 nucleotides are TGTGCCAGCAGCCCCGGGCCCCCGGAGAAGTACTTC. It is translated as CASSPGPPEKYF.

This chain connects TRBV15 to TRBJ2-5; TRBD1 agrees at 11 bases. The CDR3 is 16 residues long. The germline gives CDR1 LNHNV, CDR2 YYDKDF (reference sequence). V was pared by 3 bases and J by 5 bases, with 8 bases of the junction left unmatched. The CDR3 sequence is CATSSWTGGAGETQYF. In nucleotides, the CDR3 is TGTGCCACCAGCAGCTGGACAGGGGGCGCGGGTGAGACCCAGTACTTC.

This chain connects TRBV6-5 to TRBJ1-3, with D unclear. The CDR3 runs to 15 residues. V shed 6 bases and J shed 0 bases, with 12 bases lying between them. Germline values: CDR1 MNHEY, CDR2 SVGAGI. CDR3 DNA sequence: TGTGCCAGCAGGATGGCCGGGGACTCTGGAAACACCATATATTTT. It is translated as CASRMAGDSGNTIYF.

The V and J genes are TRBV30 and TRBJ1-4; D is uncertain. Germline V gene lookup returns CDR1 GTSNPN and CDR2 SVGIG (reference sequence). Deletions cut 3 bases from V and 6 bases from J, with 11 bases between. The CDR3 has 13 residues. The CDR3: CAWRAKGYEKLFF. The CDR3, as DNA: TGTGCCTGGAGAGCGAAGGGTTATGAAAAACTGTTTTTT. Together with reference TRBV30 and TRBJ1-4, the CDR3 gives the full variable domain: SQTIHQWPATLVQPVGSPLSLECTVEGTSNPNLYWYRQAAGRGLQLLFYSVGIGQISSEVPQNLSASRPQDRQFILSSKKLLLSDSGFYLCAWRAKGYEKLFFGSGTQLSVL.

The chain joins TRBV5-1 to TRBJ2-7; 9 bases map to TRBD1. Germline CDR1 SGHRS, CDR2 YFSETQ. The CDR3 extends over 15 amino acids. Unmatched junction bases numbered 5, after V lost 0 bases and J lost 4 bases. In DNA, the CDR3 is TGCGCCAGCAGCTTGGAGGGACAGGGCGTATACGAGCAGTACTTC. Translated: CASSLEGQGVYEQYF.

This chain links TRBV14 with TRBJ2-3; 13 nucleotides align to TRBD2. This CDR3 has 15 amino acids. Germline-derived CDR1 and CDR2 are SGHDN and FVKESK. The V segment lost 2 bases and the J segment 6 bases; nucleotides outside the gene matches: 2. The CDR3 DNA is TGTGCCAGCAGCCAATTGACTAGCGGGGGGGATACGCAGTATTTT. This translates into CASSQLTSGGDTQYF.

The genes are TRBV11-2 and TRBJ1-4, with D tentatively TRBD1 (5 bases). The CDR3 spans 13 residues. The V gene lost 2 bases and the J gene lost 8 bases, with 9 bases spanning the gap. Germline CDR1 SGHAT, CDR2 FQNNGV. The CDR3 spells CASSLRGTEKLFF. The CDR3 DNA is TGTGCCAGCAGCTTACGGGGGACCGAAAAACTGTTTTTT. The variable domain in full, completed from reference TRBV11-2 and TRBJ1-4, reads EAGVAQSPRYKIIEKRQSVAFWCNPISGHATLYWYQQILGQGPKLLIQFQNNGVVDDSQLPKDRFSAERLKGVDSTLKIQPAKLEDSAVYLCASSLRGTEKLFFGSGTQLSVL.

CDR3: CASSSNSKSTDTQYF. In DNA, the CDR3 is TGTGCCAGCAGCTCGAACTCCAAAAGCACAGATACGCAGTATTTT. The genes are TRBV5-8 and TRBJ2-3; no reliable D call. The germline gives CDR1 SGHTS, CDR2 YDEGEE. V was pared by 3 bases and J by 0 bases, with 11 bases between. CDR3 length: 15 residues. The full variable domain, its missing parts supplied by reference TRBV5-8 and TRBJ2-3, is EAGVTQSPTHLIKTRGQQATLRCSPISGHTSVYWYQQALGLGLQFLLWYDEGEERNRGNFPPRFSGRQFPNYSSELNVNALELEDSALYLCASSSNSKSTDTQYFGPGTRLTVL.